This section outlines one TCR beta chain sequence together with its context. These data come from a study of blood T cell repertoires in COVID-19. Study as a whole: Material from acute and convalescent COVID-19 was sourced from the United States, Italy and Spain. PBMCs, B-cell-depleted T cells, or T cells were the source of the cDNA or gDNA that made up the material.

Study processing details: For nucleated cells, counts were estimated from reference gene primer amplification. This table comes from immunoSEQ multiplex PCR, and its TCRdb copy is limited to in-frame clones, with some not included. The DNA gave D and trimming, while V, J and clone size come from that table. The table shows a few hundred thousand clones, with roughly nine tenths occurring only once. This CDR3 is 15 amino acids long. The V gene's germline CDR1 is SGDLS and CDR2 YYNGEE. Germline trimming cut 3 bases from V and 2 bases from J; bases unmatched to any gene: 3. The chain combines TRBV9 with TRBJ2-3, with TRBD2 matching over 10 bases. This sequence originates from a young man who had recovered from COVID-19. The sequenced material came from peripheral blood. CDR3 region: CASSAGLAYTDTQYF. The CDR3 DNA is TGTGCCAGCAGCGCGGGACTAGCGTACACAGATACGCAGTATTTT. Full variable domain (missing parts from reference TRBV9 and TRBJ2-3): DSGVTQTPKHLITATGQRVTLRCSPRSGDLSVYWYQQSLDQGLQFLIQYYNGEERAKGNILERFSAQQFPDLHSELNLSSLELGDSALYFCASSAGLAYTDTQYFGPGTRLTVL.